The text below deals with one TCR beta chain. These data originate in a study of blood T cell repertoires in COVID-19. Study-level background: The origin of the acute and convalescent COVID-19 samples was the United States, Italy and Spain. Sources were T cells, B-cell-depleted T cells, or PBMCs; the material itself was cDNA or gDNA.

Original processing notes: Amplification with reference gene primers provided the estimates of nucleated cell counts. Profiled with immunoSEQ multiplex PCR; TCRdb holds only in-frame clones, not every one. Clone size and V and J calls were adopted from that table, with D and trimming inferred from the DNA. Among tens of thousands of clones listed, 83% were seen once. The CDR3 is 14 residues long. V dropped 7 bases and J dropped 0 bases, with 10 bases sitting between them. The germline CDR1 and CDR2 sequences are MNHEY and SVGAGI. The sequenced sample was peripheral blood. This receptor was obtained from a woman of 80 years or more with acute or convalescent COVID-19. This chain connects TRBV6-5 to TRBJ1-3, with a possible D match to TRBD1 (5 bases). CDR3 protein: CASTGVSSGNTIYF. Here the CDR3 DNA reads TGTGCCAGCACGGGGGTGAGCTCTGGAAACACCATATATTTT.